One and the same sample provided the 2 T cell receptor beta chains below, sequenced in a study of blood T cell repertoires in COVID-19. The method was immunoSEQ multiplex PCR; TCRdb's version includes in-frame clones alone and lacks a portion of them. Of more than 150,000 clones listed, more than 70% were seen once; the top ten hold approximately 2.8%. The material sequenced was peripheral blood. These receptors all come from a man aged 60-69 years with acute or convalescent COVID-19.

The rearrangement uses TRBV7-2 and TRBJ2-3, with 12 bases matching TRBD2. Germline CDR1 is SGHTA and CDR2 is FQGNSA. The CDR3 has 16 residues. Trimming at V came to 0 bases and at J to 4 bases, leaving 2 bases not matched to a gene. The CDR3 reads CASSLALAGGPDTQYF. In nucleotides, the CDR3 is TGTGCCAGCAGCTTAGCGCTAGCGGGGGGGCCAGATACGCAGTATTTT.

The CDR3 DNA sequence: TGCGCCAGCAGCCCTCTTGCGGCTAGCGGGAAGGGAGATACGCAGTATTTT. Encoded protein: CASSPLAASGKGDTQYF. The V call is TRBV5-1, the J call TRBJ2-3, with 9 nucleotides matching TRBD2. V was pared by 4 bases and J by 5 bases, with 14 bases of the junction left unmatched. The germline CDR1 and CDR2 sequences are SGHRS and YFSETQ. The CDR3 consists of 17 residues.